This TCR beta chain was observed in a study of vaccination and CD4 T cells after COVID-19. Study summary: Overlapping spike peptides of SARS-CoV-2, HCoV-NL63, HCoV-OC43 and HCoV-229E stimulated the cells.

About this clonotype: What it binds is unknown.

The study sequenced cultured CD4+ T cell DNA using the Oncomine TCR Beta short-read assay. In TCRdb, the PCR reads were re-called with MiXCR into one record per CDR3 protein. Among around 25,000 distinct CDR3 sequences listed, 67% were seen once. Trimming stripped 0 bases from V and 4 bases from J, with 26 bases between. The germline gives CDR1 DFQATT, CDR2 SNEGSKA (reference sequence). The CDR3 is 19 amino acids. Documented treatment: approximately 9-day PBMC culture with coronavirus spike peptide pools or control peptides (ViraFEST assay). Each well held under 2.5 million PBMCs in IL-2 (about 9.3 IU/ml) medium with around 9.4 ug/ml peptide pools.

This receptor was obtained from a human donor who received a COVID-19 vaccine. This sample comprised CD4+ T cells from blood, cultured in vitro, obtained after SARS-CoV-2 vaccination. The chain combines TRBV20-1 with TRBJ2-3; D possibly corresponds to TRBD1 (5 bases). CDR3 sequence reads: CSARDFSPVARATPDTQYF. CDR3 in DNA: TGCAGTGCTAGAGACTTCAGCCCCGTGGCCAGGGCTACCCCAGATACGCAGTATTTT.